This T cell receptor (beta chain) emerged from a study of post-analysis software for immune sequencing data. Study as a whole: Courses of disease covered relapsing-remitting, secondary progressive and progressive-relapsing multiple sclerosis. Study-level points and caveats: Comparison of patients with controls showed five TRBV segments more frequent in patients, TRBV5-6, TRBV5-1 and TRBV20-1 among them.

The CDR3 contains 14 residues. CDR1 is MNHEY, CDR2 SVGEGT, per germline. V was clipped by 2 bases and J by 8 bases, with 15 bases between them. As to this clonotype: The antigen is unknown.

Unique molecular identifiers tagged the TCR beta cDNA libraries. TCRdb used MiXCR to reprocess the PCR reads, holding one entry per CDR3 protein. The top ten hold roughly 12% of the sample, which has hundreds of thousands of distinct CDR3 sequences, approximately 60% seen once. The chain recombines TRBV6-2 or TRBV6-3 with TRBJ1-2; D is possibly TRBD1 (5 bases). The sample comprised blood. The sequence was collected from a girl aged 2 to 9 with multiple sclerosis. CDR3 sequence (DNA): TGTGCCAGCAGTTACGTGGGGACTCTCAGCGGCTACACCTTC. Its translation is CASSYVGTLSGYTF.